A selection of T cell receptor beta chains follows, all from one sample in a study of T cell clonotyping in hematopoietic cell transplantation. The table came from immunoSEQ multiplex PCR; TCRdb's copy has only in-frame clones and leaves some out. Here the sample spans around 2,000 clones, about 90% being singletons. Source: peripheral blood mononuclear cells, taken 30 days after allogeneic stem cell transplant. These receptors originate from a female patient aged 50 to 65 who had an allogeneic stem cell transplant from a related donor, so the T cells may come from the graft donor. Some clones in this sample may be carry-over from other donors' samples. CDR3s include the opening cysteine and the closing phenylalanine or tryptophan. A D gene is named only where the DNA matches it firmly. Clone size is not always given. Where it is, it says once, few, many or a class for expanded clones.

abundance	v_gene	d_gene	j_gene	CDR3aa	CDR3nt
.	TRBV7-9	.	TRBJ1-6	CASSLYRNNSPLHF	TGTGCCAGCAGCCTCTACAGGAATAATTCACCCCTCCACTTT
.	TRBV5-1	.	TRBJ2-1	CASSLDSYNEQFF	TGCGCCAGCAGCTTGGACAGCTACAATGAGCAGTTCTTC
.	TRBV30	.	TRBJ1-5	CAWNKASNQPQHF	TGTGCCTGGAACAAGGCAAGCAATCAGCCCCAGCATTTT
.	TRBV6-5	.	TRBJ1-1	CASSRLGNTEAFF	TGTGCCAGCAGTCGACTGGGGAACACTGAAGCTTTCTTT
.	TRBV5-1	.	TRBJ2-7	CASTPGTASVYEQYF	TGCGCCAGCACCCCGGGGACGGCTTCAGTCTACGAGCAGTACTTC
.	TRBV10-3	TRBD1	TRBJ2-7	CAINQPGQGSPEQYF	TGTGCCATCAACCAACCGGGACAGGGTAGCCCCGAGCAGTACTTC
.	TRBV27	.	TRBJ2-7	CASSLKAPYEQYF	TGTGCCAGCAGTTTGAAAGCCCCCTACGAGCAGTACTTC
once	TRBV5-1	.	TRBJ1-5	CASSPGANSNQPQHF	TGCGCCAGCAGCCCAGGGGCGAATAGCAATCAGCCCCAGCATTTT
.	TRBV30	.	TRBJ1-2	CAWSLAFRDYGYTF	TGTGCCTGGAGTTTGGCGTTCAGGGACTATGGCTACACCTTC
.	TRBV7-9	.	TRBJ1-2	CASSQTGGEGGYTF	TGTGCCAGCAGCCAGACCGGGGGGGAAGGTGGCTACACCTTC
.	TRBV5-6	.	TRBJ1-1	CASSRERGSGTEAFF	TGTGCCAGCAGCCGAGAGCGGGGGTCTGGCACTGAAGCTTTCTTT
.	TRBV10-3	.	TRBJ1-2	CATAMSETGSYTF	TGTGCCACCGCCATGAGCGAAACAGGGAGCTACACCTTC
.	TRBV4-3	.	TRBJ1-2	CASSQEGAGHYGYTF	TGCGCCAGCAGCCAAGAAGGAGCAGGGCACTATGGCTACACCTTC
.	TRBV27	TRBD1	TRBJ1-1	CASSSTGGGDTEAFF	TGTGCCAGCAGTTCAACAGGGGGAGGGGACACTGAAGCTTTCTTT
.	TRBV29-1	TRBD2	TRBJ2-5	CSVARVWSGSEGETQYF	TGCAGCGTGGCGAGGGTGTGGAGCGGGAGTGAGGGAGAGACCCAGTACTTC
.	TRBV5-8	TRBD1	TRBJ1-4	CASSSYRGTANEKLFF	TGTGCCAGCAGCTCCTACCGCGGGACAGCTAATGAAAAACTGTTTTTT
.	TRBV7-8	.	TRBJ2-7	CASSLVGGGSSYEQYF	TGTGCCAGCAGCTTAGTGGGCGGGGGCTCCTCCTACGAGCAGTACTTC
.	TRBV19	.	TRBJ1-1	CASNEGGMNTEAFF	TGTGCCAGTAACGAAGGAGGGATGAACACTGAAGCTTTCTTT
.	TRBV25-1	.	TRBJ2-3	CASSELQGTDTQYF	TGTGCCAGCAGTGAATTACAGGGAACCGATACGCAGTATTTT
.	TRBV2	TRBD1	TRBJ2-1	CASTGQAPNEQFF	TGTGCCAGCACGGGACAGGCCCCCAATGAGCAGTTCTTC
.	TRBV7-9	.	TRBJ1-3	CASSLPQSGNTIYF	TGTGCCAGCAGCTTACCACAATCTGGAAACACCATATATTTT
.	TRBV30	.	TRBJ1-6	CAWNSLTSSPLHF	TGTGCCTGGAATTCCTTGACGTCTTCACCCCTCCACTTT
.	TRBV6-1	.	TRBJ2-2	CASSLMTGGTGELFF	TGTGCCAGCAGTCTTATGACAGGAGGTACCGGGGAGCTGTTTTTT
.	TRBV4-3	.	TRBJ1-2	CASSQGMGDSINYGYTF	TGCGCCAGCAGCCAAGGGATGGGAGACAGTATTAACTATGGCTACACCTTC
.	TRBV29-1	.	TRBJ2-7	CSVEVGPEQYF	TGCAGCGTTGAAGTGGGGCCCGAGCAGTACTTC
.	TRBV10-1	.	TRBJ2-1	CASSESAGGHQFF	TGCGCCAGCAGTGAGTCGGCCGGGGGTCATCAGTTCTTC
.	TRBV29-1	.	TRBJ1-4	CSAPFAGLGEKLFF	TGCAGCGCCCCCTTCGCGGGGCTGGGCGAAAAACTGTTTTTT
once	TRBV30	TRBD1	TRBJ1-4	CAWSAGGTNEKLFF	TGTGCCTGGAGCGCAGGGGGCACTAATGAAAAACTGTTTTTT
.	TRBV5-1	.	TRBJ2-5	CASSLWGGDETQYF	TGCGCCAGCAGCTTGTGGGGCGGGGATGAGACCCAGTACTTC
.	TRBV9	.	TRBJ2-2	CASSDGQSGTLFF	TGTGCCAGCAGCGACGGACAGTCGGGGACGCTGTTTTTT